These 25 T cell receptor beta chains were sequenced from one sample in a study of cytomegalovirus exposure and HLA in healthy donors (dated by TCRdb to 2016 to 2017). Library prep was done by the immunoSEQ multiplex PCR assay. For the multiplex PCR, a mixture combining 60 forward primers for TCR Vbeta segments and 13 reverse primers for TCR Jbeta segments was used. The table comes from immuneACCESS by way of TCRdb, which keeps in-frame sequences with V and J called. Part of the clones is missing from these tables; in studies checked, under half for an unresolved V gene and the rest for unknown reasons. This sample's clone table shows about 170,000 clones. The ten largest clones represent 1% to 1.5% of the sample. The sequencing sample was made of PBMCs. These receptors were collected from a woman aged 55-70 years in good health and CMV-seronegative.

The rearrangement links TRBV5-1 to TRBJ2-1; 11 positions agree with TRBD2. CDR1 is SGHRS, CDR2 YFSETQ, per germline. V was pared by 0 bases and J by 4 bases, with 9 bases of the junction left unmatched. The CDR3 sequence is 18 residues long. CDR3 residues: CASSLVALGTSGYNEQFF. In DNA, the CDR3 is TGCGCCAGCAGCTTGGTGGCTTTAGGGACTAGCGGTTACAATGAGCAGTTCTTC.

The chain couples TRBV18 to TRBJ2-3; D call uncertain. Germline-derived CDR1 and CDR2 are KGHSH and LQKENI. The CDR3 is 15 amino acids. V lost 5 bases and J lost 0, with 12 bases in between. The CDR3 DNA reads as TGTGCCAGCTCAAACAGAAAGGATAGCACAGATACGCAGTATTTT. It is translated as CASSNRKDSTDTQYF. Together with reference TRBV18 and TRBJ2-3, the CDR3 gives the full variable domain: NAGVMQNPRHLVRRRGQEARLRCSPMKGHSHVYWYRQLPEEGLKFMVYLQKENIIDESGMPKERFSAEFPKEGPSILRIQQVVRGDSAAYFCASSNRKDSTDTQYFGPGTRLTVL.

V and J are TRBV6-5 and TRBJ2-1, with D possibly TRBD1 on 5 matching bases. V shed 5 bases and J shed 5 bases, with 16 bases lying between them. The V gene's germline CDR1 is MNHEY and CDR2 SVGAGI. The length of the CDR3 is 15 residues. This CDR3 is CASSAIVKGNNEQFF. The CDR3 bases are TGTGCCAGCAGTGCTATAGTTAAGGGGAACAATGAGCAGTTCTTC.

This rearrangement joins TRBV7-3 to TRBJ1-1; no reliable D call. The V end was cut by 3 bases, the J end by 0 bases, with 8 bases between. Germline CDR1 is SGHTA and CDR2 is FQGTGA. This CDR3 region has 14 residues. Here the CDR3 reads CASSFAGMNTEAFF. The CDR3 bases are TGTGCCAGCAGCTTCGCAGGCATGAACACTGAAGCTTTCTTT.

This chain links TRBV9 with TRBJ2-7; the D is unclear. Trimming cost V 3 bases and J 0 bases, with 16 bases left between them. CDR1 and CDR2 (germline): SGDLS, YYNGEE. The CDR3 extends over 16 amino acids. The DNA of the CDR3 is TGTGCCAGCAGCGCCCGAGGTGGCGGTAGCTCCTACGAGCAGTACTTC. Its protein is CASSARGGGSSYEQYF. Complete variable domain (other parts from reference TRBV9 and TRBJ2-7): DSGVTQTPKHLITATGQRVTLRCSPRSGDLSVYWYQQSLDQGLQFLIQYYNGEERAKGNILERFSAQQFPDLHSELNLSSLELGDSALYFCASSARGGGSSYEQYFGPGTRLTVT.

Points on this clone: The sample has other DNA sequences that encode this CDR3 too. This chain connects TRBV6-5 to TRBJ1-1, with D perhaps TRBD1 (6 bases). The CDR3 sequence is 14 residues long. Germline CDR1 and CDR2: MNHEY and SVGAGI. Trimming removed 0 bases at V and 4 bases at J, with 9 bases between. The CDR3 DNA reads as TGTGCCAGCAGTTACTCGAGGGGGATCACTGAAGCTTTCTTT. This gives the protein CASSYSRGITEAFF.

V usage is TRBV6-4 and J usage is TRBJ2-3; possible D gene TRBD1, 6 bases. Germline values: CDR1 MRHNA, CDR2 SNTAGT. Deletions cut 0 bases from V and 5 bases from J, with 9 bases between. This CDR3 spans 14 amino acids. The DNA of the CDR3 is TGTGCCAGCAGTGACTCGCACAGGGTAGATACGCAGTATTTT. Its translation: CASSDSHRVDTQYF.

The chain employs TRBV19 and TRBJ2-7; the D is unclear. V lost 2 bases, J lost 3 bases, and 8 bases lay in between. CDR3 length: 13 residues. Germline V gene lookup returns CDR1 LNHDA and CDR2 SQIVND (reference sequence). CDR3 sequence reads: CASSISPGYEQYF. The CDR3 DNA follows: TGTGCCAGTAGTATATCACCGGGCTACGAGCAGTACTTC.

The chain employs TRBV4-1 and TRBJ2-4, with TRBD1 matching 7 bases. Trimming took 3 bases from V and 2 from J; bases not matched to a gene: 4. The length of the CDR3 is 15 residues. From germline, CDR1 is MGHRA and CDR2 YSYEKL. DNA of the CDR3: TGCGCCAGCAGCCACCCGACAGGGACCAAAAACATTCAGTACTTC. Its translation: CASSHPTGTKNIQYF.

CDR3 bases: TGCGCCAGCAGCTTGGGAGGGACTAGCACTGATCCACAGTATTTT. Translating gives CASSLGGTSTDPQYF. V gene TRBV5-1 combines with J gene TRBJ2-3, with 9 bases identical to TRBD2. J gave up 12 bases and V 0 bases, and 11 bases lay outside the gene matches. The CDR3 is 15 amino acids. Germline assignment: CDR1 SGHRS and CDR2 YFSETQ.

J is TRBJ2-7 and V is TRBV11-2, with D unresolved. With 3 bases removed from V and 2 bases from J, the gap between germline ends came to 2 bases. Germline assignment: CDR1 SGHAT and CDR2 FQNNGV. The CDR3 runs to 11 residues. CDR3 nucleotide sequence: TGTGCCAGCAGCTTCGCCTACGAGCAGTACTTC. Translating gives CASSFAYEQYF.

The chain links TRBV28 to TRBJ1-5; D call uncertain. The CDR3 has 13 amino acids. Germline V gene sequence: CDR1 MDHEN, CDR2 SYDVKM. V was cut by 4 bases and J by 5 bases, with 9 bases left in between. The CDR3 DNA reads TGTGCCAGCAGTTCCGGGTCGGATCAGCCCCAGCATTTT. Protein sequence: CASSSGSDQPQHF.

The gene calls are TRBV11-2 and TRBJ2-7, with D perhaps matching TRBD2 (5 bases). CDR1 and CDR2 (germline): SGHAT, FQNNGV. The CDR3 length is 15 residues. With 5 bases removed from V and 0 bases from J, the gap between germline ends came to 14 bases. CDR3 DNA sequence: TGTGCCAGCAGCCGCCGGGGAGCGGTCTCCTACGAGCAGTACTTC. Translated: CASSRRGAVSYEQYF.

The chain couples TRBV5-1 to TRBJ2-5; 8 nucleotides match TRBD2. CDR1 and CDR2 (germline): SGHRS, YFSETQ. CDR3 size: 15 residues. V lost 2 bases, J lost 4 bases, and 7 bases stayed unmatched. CDR3 DNA: TGCGCCAGCAGCTTAACGGGGGGGCCAGGAGAGACCCAGTACTTC. As protein: CASSLTGGPGETQYF.

The chain carries TRBV2 and TRBJ2-2; D might be TRBD1 (5 bases). The V gene's germline CDR1 is SNHLY and CDR2 FYNNEI. Trimming removed 7 bases at V and 3 bases at J, with 9 bases between. There are 13 residues in the CDR3. In DNA form, the CDR3 reads TGTGCCAGCACAGGGTGGTACACCGGGGAGCTGTTTTTT. Translating it yields CASTGWYTGELFF.

This chain joins TRBV7-2 and TRBJ2-2; 8 bases agree with TRBD2. Germline CDR1 is SGHTA and CDR2 is FQGNSA. Trimming removed 0 bases from V and 6 bases from J; junction bases left unmatched: 9. The CDR3 extends over 17 amino acids. CDR3: CASSLAAGAGGAGELFF. DNA for the CDR3: TGTGCCAGCAGCTTAGCGGCTGGGGCGGGGGGTGCCGGGGAGCTGTTTTTT.

J is TRBJ2-2 and V is TRBV5-4; D is possibly TRBD1 (5 bases). Germline CDR1 SGHNT, CDR2 YYREEE (reference sequence). The V end lost 1 base, the J end lost 2 bases, and 12 bases lay between the germline ends. The CDR3 contains 16 residues. CDR3 sequence: CASSLSAGRNTGELFF. The CDR3 DNA reads TGTGCCAGCAGCTTGAGTGCAGGGCGCAACACCGGGGAGCTGTTTTTT.

V is TRBV19 and J is TRBJ1-5; D unclear. The germline V gene encodes CDR1 LNHDA and CDR2 SQIVND (reference sequence). The CDR3 has 12 amino acids. Trimming took 3 bases from V and 4 from J, leaving 4 bases between them. The CDR3 nucleotides read TGTGCCAGTAGTATCGTGAATCAGCCCCAGCATTTT. Protein sequence: CASSIVNQPQHF. Supplemented by reference TRBV19 and TRBJ1-5, the full variable domain reads DGGITQSPKYLFRKEGQNVTLSCEQNLNHDAMYWYRQDPGQGLRLIYYSQIVNDFQKGDIAEGYSVSREKKESFPLTVTSAQKNPTAFYLCASSIVNQPQHFGDGTRLSIL.

This chain uses TRBV10-3 with TRBJ2-2; possibly TRBD1 for D (6 bases). The CDR3 runs to 14 residues. V dropped 5 bases and J dropped 4 bases, with 11 bases sitting between them. CDR1 is ENHRY and CDR2 is SYGVKD in the germline V gene. The CDR3 nucleotides read TGTGCCATCAGTAGTCAGGGGACCACCGGGGAGCTGTTTTTT. This codes for CAISSQGTTGELFF.

The chain couples TRBV5-1 to TRBJ2-3; D is perhaps TRBD2 (7 bases). CDR1 is SGHRS, CDR2 YFSETQ, per germline. V lost 5 bases, J lost 2 bases, and 12 bases lay in between. The CDR3 consists of 14 residues. The CDR3: CASRFGGATDTQYF. The CDR3 bases are TGCGCCAGCAGATTTGGGGGGGCCACAGATACGCAGTATTTT.

The rearrangement uses TRBV14 and TRBJ2-5, with D tentatively TRBD1 (6 bases). V was shortened by 4 bases and J by 4 bases, with 16 bases between the two germline ends. There are 15 residues in the CDR3. Germline CDR1 SGHDN, CDR2 FVKESK. The CDR3 here is CASSRDTTLTETQYF. The CDR3 DNA is TGTGCCAGCAGCCGGGACACCACCCTAACAGAGACCCAGTACTTC. Drawing the rest from reference TRBV14 and TRBJ2-5, the complete variable domain is EAGVTQFPSHSVIEKGQTVTLRCDPISGHDNLYWYRRVMGKEIKFLLHFVKESKQDESGMPNNRFLAERTGGTYSTLKVQPAELEDSGVYFCASSRDTTLTETQYFGPGTRLLVL.

The chain combines TRBV2 with TRBJ2-7; tentative D call: TRBD1 (6 bases). Germline CDR1 and CDR2: SNHLY and FYNNEI. V lost 7 bases and J 7 bases, leaving 20 bases between the germline ends. CDR3 size: 14 residues. In DNA, the CDR3 is TGTGCCAGCACCCCTGGGGGCCTTTCTCGGGAGCAGTACTTC. Its protein product is CASTPGGLSREQYF.

The chain joins TRBV19 to TRBJ1-5; tentative D call: TRBD1 (5 bases). The CDR3 covers 16 residues. Germline V CDR1 and CDR2: LNHDA, SQIVND (reference sequence). Trimming removed 0 bases at V and 0 bases at J, with 9 bases between. The CDR3 reads CASSIDKGNSNQPQHF. The DNA of the CDR3 is TGTGCCAGTAGTATAGATAAGGGGAATAGCAATCAGCCCCAGCATTTT.

The V gene is TRBV2, the J gene TRBJ1-3, with a possible D match to TRBD1 (6 bases). The ends were cut back, 0 bases at V and 1 base at J, with 7 bases in the middle. The CDR3 is made up of 15 amino acids. Germline V gene sequence: CDR1 SNHLY, CDR2 FYNNEI. The CDR3 spells CASSEAGQSGNTIYF. In DNA, the CDR3 is TGTGCCAGCAGTGAAGCGGGACAATCTGGAAACACCATATATTTT. The variable domain in full, completed from reference TRBV2 and TRBJ1-3, reads EPEVTQTPSHQVTQMGQEVILRCVPISNHLYFYWYRQILGQKVEFLVSFYNNEISEKSEIFDDQFSVERPDGSNFTLKIRSTKLEDSAMYFCASSEAGQSGNTIYFGEGSWLTVV.

The chain has TRBV18 and TRBJ2-2; weak D call: TRBD1 (6 bases). V lost 6 bases, J lost 4 bases, and 15 bases lay in between. Germline V gene lookup returns CDR1 KGHSH and CDR2 LQKENI. The CDR3 spans 15 residues. CDR3 nucleotide sequence: TGTGCCAGCTCGCCCACAGGGTCGGGCACCGGGGAGCTGTTTTTT. This encodes CASSPTGSGTGELFF.